This T cell receptor (beta chain) was obtained from a study of blood T cell repertoires in COVID-19. Overall study context: Samples came from the United States, Italy and Spain, spanning acute and convalescent COVID-19. From T cells, B-cell-depleted T cells, or PBMCs came the material, which was cDNA or gDNA.

V lost 2 bases and J 5 bases, leaving 10 bases between the germline ends. CDR3 length: 13 residues. Germline lookup yields CDR1 MNHNY and CDR2 SVGAGI (reference sequence). How the authors handled the data: Nucleated cell number was recorded as an estimate derived from reference gene primer amplification. Measured with immunoSEQ multiplex PCR; TCRdb has only the in-frame clones, and not every one. V and J calls and clone size follow that table, whereas D and trimming were derived from the DNA. The table records fewer than 150,000 clones, approximately 83% of them present only once. This chain connects TRBV6-6 to TRBJ2-7; weak D call: TRBD2 (5 bases). The receptor's source is a woman between 45 and 65 years old who had recovered from COVID-19. The sequencing input was peripheral blood. The DNA for the CDR3 is TGTGCCAGCAGTTACGGGAGACGGAACGAGCAGTACTTC. This sequence encodes CASSYGRRNEQYF.